A single sample is the source of the 12 T cell receptor beta chains below, sequenced in a study of human T cells and chemical hapten exposure. TCRdb re-called the RACE reads with MiXCR, one entry per CDR3 protein. The data show approximately 41,000 distinct CDR3 sequences, roughly 9.5% seen once. Time point given: patch test 3, about 24 weeks after DPC sensitization. As to treatment: therapeutic diphenylcyclopropenone sensitization with weekly scalp DPC. Whole blood, unfractionated, served as the material for total RNA extraction. This specimen consisted of whole blood, obtained in connection with sensitization to the hapten diphenylcyclopropenone (DPC). All receptors derive from a man over 45 with alopecia areata. Some clones in this sample may be carry-over from other donors' samples.

The chain joins TRBV10-3 to TRBJ2-1; 8 nucleotides align to TRBD2. The V gene end was trimmed by 4 bases and the J gene end by 6 bases; junction bases not matched to a gene: 11. The CDR3 is 16 amino acids. Germline assignment: CDR1 ENHRY and CDR2 SYGVKD. The CDR3 DNA is TGTGCCATCAGTGCAACTAGCGGAGGTTTTGCCAATGAGCAGTTCTTC. Its protein product is CAISATSGGFANEQFF.

The rearrangement links TRBV29-1 to TRBJ2-3; maybe TRBD2 (6 bases). Germline CDR1 is SQVTM and CDR2 is ANQGSEA. This CDR3 is built from 13 residues. Trimming cost V 2 bases and J 3 bases, with 9 bases left between them. CDR3 DNA sequence: TGCAGCGTTGAACCTGGGACTACAGATACGCAGTATTTT. Residues: CSVEPGTTDTQYF.

This clonotype was seen many times. This chain links TRBV20-1 with TRBJ1-5; D is unresolved. The germline gives CDR1 DFQATT, CDR2 SNEGSKA (reference sequence). This CDR3 region has 14 residues. Deletions cut 0 bases from V and 0 bases from J, with 6 bases between. The CDR3 loop is CSARDGYSNQPQHF. CDR3 bases: TGCAGTGCTAGAGACGGGTATAGCAATCAGCCCCAGCATTTT.

The table lists this clonotype with many counts. This chain uses TRBV29-1 with TRBJ1-1; perhaps TRBD1 as D (5 bases). This CDR3 comprises 11 residues. Germline CDR1 is SQVTM and CDR2 is ANQGSEA. V gave up 4 bases and J gave up 6 bases, with 9 bases separating them. The CDR3 region is CSVAQGAEAFF. As DNA, the CDR3 is TGCAGCGTTGCCCAAGGGGCTGAAGCTTTCTTT.

This clonotype came up many times. The V call is TRBV5-1, the J call TRBJ2-2; 9 nucleotides align to TRBD1. CDR3 size: 15 residues. Germline CDR1 and CDR2: SGHRS and YFSETQ. V lost 0 bases to trimming and J lost 6 bases; unmatched junction nucleotides: 3. Here the CDR3 DNA reads TGCGCCAGCAGCTTGGCGGGACAGGGTTCCGGGGAGCTGTTTTTT. Amino acids: CASSLAGQGSGELFF.

This clonotype came up a few times. The gene calls are TRBV3-1 and TRBJ1-5, with D possibly TRBD1 on 6 matching bases. The CDR3 length is 14 residues. The V gene's germline CDR1 is LGHDT and CDR2 YNNKEL (reference sequence). The ends were cut back, 4 bases at V and 0 bases at J, with 7 bases in the middle. CDR3 loop: CASSRTDSNQPQHF. In DNA form, the CDR3 reads TGTGCCAGCAGCCGGACAGATAGCAATCAGCCCCAGCATTTT.

This clonotype was recorded once. CDR3 nucleotide sequence: TGCGCCAGCAGCTTGGAGCGGGGGCGGATAGATACGCAGTATTTT. Translated, it gives CASSLERGRIDTQYF. The V and J genes are TRBV5-1 and TRBJ2-3, with 8 bases identical to TRBD2. The trim removed 0 bases at V and 5 bases at J, leaving 5 bases unmatched. CDR1 is SGHRS, CDR2 YFSETQ, per germline. This CDR3 is 15 amino acids long.

The chain has TRBV5-5 and TRBJ2-3, with TRBD2 as a possible D gene (5 bases). Germline assignment: CDR1 SGHKS and CDR2 YYEKEE (reference sequence). The CDR3 has 16 residues. Between the trimmed V and J ends, which lost 0 bases and 0 bases, there was a span of 11 bases. The CDR3 sequence is CASSLAASLSTDTQYF. The CDR3 nucleotides are TGTGCCAGCAGCTTGGCGGCTAGCCTGAGCACAGATACGCAGTATTTT. The complete variable domain, with remaining parts taken from reference TRBV5-5 and TRBJ2-3, reads DAGVTQSPTHLIKTRGQQVTLRCSPISGHKSVSWYQQVLGQGPQFIFQYYEKEERGRGNFPDRFSARQFPNYSSELNVNALLLGDSALYLCASSLAASLSTDTQYFGPGTRLTVL.

Ten or more counts support this clonotype. This chain links TRBV6-5 with TRBJ2-7, with 12 nucleotides matching TRBD2. The germline V gene encodes CDR1 MNHEY and CDR2 SVGAGI. J lost 5 bases, V lost 0 bases, and 2 bases had no gene match. The CDR3 totals 15 residues. CDR3 sequence (DNA): TGTGCCAGCAGTTACTCGACTAGCGGGAGCCACGAGCAGTACTTC. It is translated as CASSYSTSGSHEQYF.

The sample holds many counts of this clonotype. This chain connects TRBV12-3 or TRBV12-4 to TRBJ2-3; D gene ambiguous. There are 15 residues in the CDR3. V was trimmed by 4 bases and J by 0 bases, leaving 11 bases between them. The CDR3 here is CASSSGATSTDTQYF. CDR3 DNA sequence: TGTGCCAGCAGTTCCGGCGCCACTAGCACAGATACGCAGTATTTT.

This clonotype has ten or more counts. CDR3 DNA sequence: TGTGCCAGCAGCCACGGACTAGCCCAAGAGACCCAGTACTTC. Residues: CASSHGLAQETQYF. This chain uses TRBV3-1 with TRBJ2-5; 8 positions agree with TRBD2. The V segment lost 3 bases and the J segment 1 base; nucleotides outside the gene matches: 1. This CDR3 has 14 residues. Germline values: CDR1 LGHDT, CDR2 YNNKEL (reference sequence).

At least ten counts were recorded for this clonotype. J is TRBJ2-2 and V is TRBV29-1; no reliable D call. This CDR3 contains 11 residues. CDR1 is SQVTM, CDR2 ANQGSEA, per germline. The ends were cut back, 6 bases at V and 6 bases at J, with 8 bases in the middle. The CDR3 is CSVRDSGELFF. CDR3 in DNA: TGCAGCGTCCGTGATTCCGGGGAGCTGTTTTTT.